The T cell receptor beta chain under discussion was sequenced for a study of T cells in Graves' hyperthyroidism and ophthalmopathy. RNA transcripts were the template for amplifying TCR beta CDR3 regions. HTBI primers drove first-round RT-PCR of the TCR CDR3. TCRdb reprocessed the multiplex PCR reads via MiXCR and lists one record per CDR3 protein. Of 550,000 to 600,000 distinct CDR3 sequences in the sample, just over 45% are singletons; the top ten hold roughly 19%. Trimming at V came to 6 bases and at J to 4 bases, leaving 9 bases not matched to a gene. CDR1 is SQVTM, CDR2 ANQGSEA, per germline. The CDR3 has 13 amino acids. General study results and limits: By a 13 V-J model, ophthalmopathy was set apart from stable hyperthyroidism.

A few counts support this clonotype. Its target is unknown. The chain couples TRBV29-1 to TRBJ2-7; 7 bases line up with TRBD1. The sample comprised peripheral blood or thyroid tissue (not recorded which). The sequence was obtained from an adult woman with Graves' disease, either hyperthyroidism or ophthalmopathy (not recorded which). The CDR3 loop reads CSVRQGSSYEQYF. The CDR3 nucleotides read TGCAGCGTAAGACAGGGATCTAGTTACGAGCAGTACTTC.